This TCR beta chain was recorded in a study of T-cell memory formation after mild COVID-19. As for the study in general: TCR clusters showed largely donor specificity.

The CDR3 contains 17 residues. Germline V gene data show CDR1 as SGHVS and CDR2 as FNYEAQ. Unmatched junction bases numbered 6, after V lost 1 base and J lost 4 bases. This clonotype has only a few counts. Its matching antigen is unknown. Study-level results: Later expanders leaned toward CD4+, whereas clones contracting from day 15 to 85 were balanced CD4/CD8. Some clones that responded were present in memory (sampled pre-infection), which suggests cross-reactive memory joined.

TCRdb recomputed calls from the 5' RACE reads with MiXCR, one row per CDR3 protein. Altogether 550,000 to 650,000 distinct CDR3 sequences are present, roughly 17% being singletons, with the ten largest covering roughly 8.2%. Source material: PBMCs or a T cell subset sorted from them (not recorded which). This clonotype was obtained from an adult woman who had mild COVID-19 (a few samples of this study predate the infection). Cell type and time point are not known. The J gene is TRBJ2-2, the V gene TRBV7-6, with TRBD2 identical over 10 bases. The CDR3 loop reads CASSLESGGAVTGELFF. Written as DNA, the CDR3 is TGTGCCAGCAGCTTAGAGAGCGGGGGGGCCGTCACCGGGGAGCTGTTTTTT.